This T cell receptor beta chain was sequenced for a study of T cells in Graves' hyperthyroidism and ophthalmopathy (dated by TCRdb to the late 2010s). At the level of the whole study: Peripheral blood was collected at initial diagnosis, before any treatment. TCR Vbeta CDR3 sequencing of approximately 140 peripheral blood samples (about 45 ophthalmopathy, about 80 hyperthyroidism and roughly 17 progressor patients) is reported in the paper. In addition, the study compared T-cell repertoires in thyroid tissue and in blood from about 6 Graves' hyperthyroidism patients. To identify TCR V-J signatures that set the groups apart, the researchers used a discovery cohort of 100 or so patients, made up of 43 with Graves' ophthalmopathy and about 55 with stable Graves' hyperthyroidism. The roughly 90 discovery patients were divided at random into training and test sets in a 7:3 ratio. Prospective prediction of ophthalmopathy was tested in an independent validation cohort consisting of about 20 hyperthyroidism patients and around 16 patients who later progressed to ophthalmopathy. Following sampling, methimazole starting at 30 mg daily was given to hyperthyroidism patients, and high-dose intravenous methylprednisolone was given to ophthalmopathy patients. Overall study outcomes, separate from this receptor: Sample size was not statistically predetermined, and investigators were not blinded to group allocation. In cross-validation, a model built on a 13 V-J signature told ophthalmopathy apart from stable hyperthyroidism with about 90% sensitivity and roughly 82% specificity, and in testing the same model reached 80%/75%. Blood samples also contained most of the expanded thyroid clonotypes (frequency above 0.001), which suggests that blood repertoires may reflect thyroid immune responses. In validation, progression to ophthalmopathy was predicted by the model with around 71% sensitivity and just over 72% specificity, a median of roughly 6 months before onset.

About this clonotype itself: Its antigen remains undetermined. Nothing much larger sits one base from this clone, and base qualities are not available.

The CDR3 has 16 amino acids, counting the end cysteine and phenylalanine. Here the CDR3 DNA is all that survives: 48 bases in frame from base 1. V is pruned by 4 bases and J by 2 bases, leaving 8 bases of the junction without a gene match. Based on the germline V gene (reference sequence), the CDR1 and CDR2 sequences are DFQATT and SNEGSKA. Amplification of TCR beta CDR3 regions was carried out from RNA transcripts. For the first round of RT-PCR on the TCR CDR3, the HTBI primer set was used together with the Qiagen OneStep RT-PCR kit. Libraries were constructed in a second round of multiplex PCR, after which size selection and purification were carried out. Sequencing of the libraries was done on an Illumina HiSeq2000 using paired-end 100 bp reads. The original methods were these. SOAPnuke was used to process the raw data, removing reads that contained adapters or uncalled bases, had a mean Phred below 15, or lacked an exact match to the constant primer or identifier. High-quality paired reads were merged using COPE v1.2.5, and each unique nucleotide sequence was defined as a clonotype. Clonotypes were aligned to IMGT TRBV, TRBD and TRBJ reference segments using MiTCR v1.1. The analysis was restricted to V-J combinations with a frequency above 0.0001, which together covered 99.2% of the repertoires. The TCS score was defined as F50 (clonal expansion) divided by E x V (chaos), with BLOSUM62-based TCRdist calculated between CDR3 peptides within each V-J. Welch's t-statistics and random forest reduced fewer than 550 V-J features to 10 to 15, which were used in a naive Bayes classifier (R e1071). In TCRdb, the public reads were trimmed at Q25 with fastp and aligned with MiXCR, with productive beta chains retained. Each record represents a unique CDR3 protein, reported with the most common genes and DNA among its rows. These V and J calls originate from TCRdb's pipeline instead of the authors' own analysis. This sample is represented by around 300,000 distinct CDR3 sequences; approximately 14% of them were singletons. Clones ranked in the top ten supply around 32% of the sample.

Ophthalmopathy patients had moderately to severely active disease, Clinical Activity Score of at least 3, NOSPECS grade of at least 4, and duration under 3 months. The study excluded patients with uncontrolled infections, other autoimmune diseases, pregnancy or lactation. Diagnoses were based on clinical symptoms, serum thyroxine and TRAb, thyroid ultrasound and orbital computed tomography. PBMCs were separated from under 12 ml of fresh peripheral blood using Ficoll-Paque density gradient centrifugation. Total RNA was extracted using Trizol reagent, and RNA quality was assessed on an Agilent 2100 Bioanalyzer.

This receptor chain uses TRBV20-1 and TRBJ2-7, with 13 bases matching TRBD2. The receptor comes from a woman aged 40-49 years with Graves' ophthalmopathy. Sequenced input: blood. The DNA sequence reads TGCAGTGCTAAAAGGACTAGCGGGGGCCTGGCCTACGAGCAGTACTTC. Its translation reads: CSAKRTSGGLAYEQYF.